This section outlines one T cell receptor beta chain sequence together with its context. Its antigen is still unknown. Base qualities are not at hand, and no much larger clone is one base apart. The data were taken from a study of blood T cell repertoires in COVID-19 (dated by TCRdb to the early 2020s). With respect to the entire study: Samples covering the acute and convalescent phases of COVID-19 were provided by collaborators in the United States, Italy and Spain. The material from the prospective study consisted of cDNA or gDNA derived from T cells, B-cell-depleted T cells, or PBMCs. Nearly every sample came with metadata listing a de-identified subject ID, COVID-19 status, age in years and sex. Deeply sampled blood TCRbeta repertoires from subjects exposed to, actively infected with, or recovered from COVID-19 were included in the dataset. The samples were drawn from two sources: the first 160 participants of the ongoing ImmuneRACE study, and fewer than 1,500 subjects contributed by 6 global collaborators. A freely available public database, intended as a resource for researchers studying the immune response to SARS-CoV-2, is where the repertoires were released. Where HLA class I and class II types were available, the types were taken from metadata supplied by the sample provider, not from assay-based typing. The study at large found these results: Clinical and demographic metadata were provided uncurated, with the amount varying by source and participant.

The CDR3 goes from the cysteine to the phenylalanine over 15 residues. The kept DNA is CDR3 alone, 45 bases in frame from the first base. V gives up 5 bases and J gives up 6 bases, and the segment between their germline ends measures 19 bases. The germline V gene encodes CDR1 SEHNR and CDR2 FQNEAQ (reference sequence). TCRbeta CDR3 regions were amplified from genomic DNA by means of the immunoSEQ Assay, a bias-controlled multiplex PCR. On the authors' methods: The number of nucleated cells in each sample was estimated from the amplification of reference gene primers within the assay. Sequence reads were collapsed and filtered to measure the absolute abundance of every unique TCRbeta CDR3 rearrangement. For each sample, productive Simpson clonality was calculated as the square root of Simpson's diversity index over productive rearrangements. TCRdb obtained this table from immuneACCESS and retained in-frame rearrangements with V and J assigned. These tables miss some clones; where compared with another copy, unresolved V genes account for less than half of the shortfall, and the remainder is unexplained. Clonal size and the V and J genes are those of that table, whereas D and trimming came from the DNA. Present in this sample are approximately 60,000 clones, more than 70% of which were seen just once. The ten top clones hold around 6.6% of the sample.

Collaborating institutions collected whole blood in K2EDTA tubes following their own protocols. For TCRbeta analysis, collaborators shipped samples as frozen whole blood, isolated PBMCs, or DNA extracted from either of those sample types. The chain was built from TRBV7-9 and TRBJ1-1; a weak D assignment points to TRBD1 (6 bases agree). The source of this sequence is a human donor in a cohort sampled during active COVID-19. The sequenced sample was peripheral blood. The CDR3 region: CASSDRTGTVAEAFF. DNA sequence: TGTGCCAGCAGCGACCGCACAGGGACGGTCGCTGAAGCTTTCTTT.